Listed below are T cell receptor beta chains from one sample, sequenced in a study of blood T cells in healthy people across ages. In TCRdb, the 5' RACE reads were re-called with MiXCR into one record per CDR3 protein. The table includes approximately 1.5 million distinct CDR3 sequences, about 31% detected once. What was sequenced was blood. All receptors come from a woman in her 30s in good health. The CDR3 runs from the conserved cysteine through the conserved F or W. D genes are given only for firm matches. Clone size, where shown, is once, few, many, or a class for clones that have expanded.

few,NA,TRBJ2-1,TRBV7-3,15,CASSRRWWSYNEQFF,TGTGCCAGCAGCAGACGTTGGTGGTCCTACAATGAGCAGTTCTTC
NA,TRBD2,TRBJ2-3,TRBV14,17,CASSQDVTSMGTDTQYF,TGTGCCAGCAGCCAAGACGTGACTAGCATGGGGACAGATACGCAGTATTTT
NA,TRBD2,TRBJ2-1,TRBV6-1,15,CASRLAGSFYNEQFF,TGTGCCAGCAGGTTAGCGGGAAGCTTCTACAATGAGCAGTTCTTC
few,NA,TRBJ2-7,TRBV20-1,15,CSAREGLTHFYEQYF,TGCAGTGCTAGAGAGGGGCTGACGCACTTCTACGAGCAGTACTTC
few,NA,TRBJ2-5,TRBV7-8,16,CASSLGGGAPQETQYF,TGTGCCAGCAGCTTAGGGGGCGGCGCCCCTCAAGAGACCCAGTACTTC
NA,NA,TRBJ1-1,TRBV3-1,14,CASSQDIANTEAFF,TGTGCCAGCAGCCAAGATATCGCGAACACTGAAGCTTTCTTT
NA,NA,TRBJ2-7,TRBV5-1,18,CASSSGQLGPTIYYEQYF,TGCGCCAGCAGCTCGGGACAACTGGGACCAACGATTTACTACGAGCAGTACTTC
NA,NA,TRBJ1-6,TRBV3-1,14,CASSHQVINSPLHF,TGTGCCAGCAGCCACCAGGTAATCAATTCACCCCTCCACTTT
NA,NA,TRBJ1-2,TRBV11-2,15,CASSYPTGLDYGYTF,TGTGCCAGCAGCTATCCCACAGGGTTGGACTATGGCTACACCTTC
NA,NA,TRBJ2-1,TRBV27,18,CASSPRPLGLGPNNEQFF,TGTGCCAGCAGTCCAAGGCCCCTTGGATTAGGGCCTAACAATGAGCAGTTCTTC
few,NA,TRBJ2-7,TRBV6-4,15,CASSDSPFLCYEQYF,TGTGCCAGCAGTGACTCCCCGTTCCTATGCTACGAGCAGTACTTC
NA,NA,TRBJ2-1,TRBV7-8,15,CASSPPAAGSDEQFF,TGTGCCAGCAGCCCGCCGGCGGCGGGGTCGGATGAGCAGTTCTTC
NA,TRBD2,TRBJ2-5,TRBV12-3/TRBV12-4,16,CASSHHLTSGQETQYF,TGTGCCAGCAGCCACCACTTGACTAGCGGACAAGAGACCCAGTACTTC
few,NA,TRBJ1-5,TRBV5-6,14,CASSLGQFNQPQHF,TGTGCCAGCAGCTTGGGTCAGTTCAATCAGCCCCAGCATTTT
NA,NA,TRBJ1-3,TRBV3-1,17,CASSQGTGHSSGNTIYF,TGTGCCAGCAGCCAGGGGACCGGCCACTCCTCTGGAAACACCATATATTTT
NA,TRBD1,TRBJ2-5,TRBV28,15,CASSWGTGVQETQYF,TGTGCCAGCAGCTGGGGGACAGGGGTCCAAGAGACCCAGTACTTC
few,TRBD2,TRBJ2-7,TRBV5-1,14,CASSRDYGLGEQYF,TGCGCCAGCAGCCGGGACTACGGTCTAGGCGAGCAGTACTTC
few,NA,TRBJ2-7,TRBV30,15,CAWSRRASRHYEQYF,TGTGCCTGGAGTCGTAGAGCTAGCCGACACTACGAGCAGTACTTC
few,TRBD1,TRBJ1-4,TRBV7-9,16,CASSLRTGANNEKLFF,TGTGCCAGCAGCTTAAGGACAGGGGCCAATAATGAAAAACTGTTTTTT
NA,NA,TRBJ1-4,TRBV30,13,CAWGDGLNEKLFF,TGTGCCTGGGGGGACGGCCTTAATGAAAAACTGTTTTTT
NA,TRBD2,TRBJ2-3,TRBV20-1,15,CSASRTSGYTDTQYF,TGCAGTGCTAGTAGGACTAGCGGTTATACAGATACGCAGTATTTT
NA,TRBD2,TRBJ2-5,TRBV5-1,17,CASSGEGRGLARETQYF,TGCGCCAGCAGCGGGGAGGGACGGGGACTAGCGCGAGAGACCCAGTACTTC
NA,TRBD1,TRBJ2-3,TRBV7-2,14,CASSCGQGRGTQYF,TGTGCCAGCAGCTGCGGACAGGGAAGAGGTACGCAGTATTTT
NA,NA,TRBJ1-2,TRBV10-2,13,CASSEIEFYGYTF,TGCGCCAGCAGTGAAATTGAGTTCTATGGCTACACCTTC